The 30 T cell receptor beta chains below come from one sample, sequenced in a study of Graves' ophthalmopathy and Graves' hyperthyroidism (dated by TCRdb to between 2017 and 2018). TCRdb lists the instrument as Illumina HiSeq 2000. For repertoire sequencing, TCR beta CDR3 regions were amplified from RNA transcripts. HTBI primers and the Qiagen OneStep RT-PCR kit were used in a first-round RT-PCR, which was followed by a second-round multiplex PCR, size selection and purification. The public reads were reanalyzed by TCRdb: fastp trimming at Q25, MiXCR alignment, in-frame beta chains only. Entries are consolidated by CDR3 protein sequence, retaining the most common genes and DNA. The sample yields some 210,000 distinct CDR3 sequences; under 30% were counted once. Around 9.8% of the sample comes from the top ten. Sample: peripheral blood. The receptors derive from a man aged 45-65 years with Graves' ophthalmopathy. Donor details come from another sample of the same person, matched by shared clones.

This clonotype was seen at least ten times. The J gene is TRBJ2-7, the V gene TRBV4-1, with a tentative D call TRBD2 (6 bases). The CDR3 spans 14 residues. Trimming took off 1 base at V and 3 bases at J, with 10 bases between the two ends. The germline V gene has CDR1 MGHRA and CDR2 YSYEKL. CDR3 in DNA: TGCGCCAGCAGCCAAGCCGAGACTAGCTACGAGCAGTACTTC. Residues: CASSQAETSYEQYF.

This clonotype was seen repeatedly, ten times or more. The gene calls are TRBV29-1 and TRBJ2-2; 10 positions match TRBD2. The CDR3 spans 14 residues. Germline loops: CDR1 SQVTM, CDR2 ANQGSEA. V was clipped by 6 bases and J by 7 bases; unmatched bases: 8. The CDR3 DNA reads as TGCAGCGTATCAGCGGGAGGGCAGGTCGGGGAGCTGTTTTTT. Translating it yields CSVSAGGQVGELFF.

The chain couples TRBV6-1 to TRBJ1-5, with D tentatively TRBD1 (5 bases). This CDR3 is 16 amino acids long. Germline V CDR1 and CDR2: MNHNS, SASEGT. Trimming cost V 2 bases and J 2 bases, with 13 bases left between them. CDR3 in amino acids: CASSEKRGYGNQPQHF. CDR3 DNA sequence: TGTGCCAGCAGTGAAAAAAGGGGATATGGCAATCAGCCCCAGCATTTT.

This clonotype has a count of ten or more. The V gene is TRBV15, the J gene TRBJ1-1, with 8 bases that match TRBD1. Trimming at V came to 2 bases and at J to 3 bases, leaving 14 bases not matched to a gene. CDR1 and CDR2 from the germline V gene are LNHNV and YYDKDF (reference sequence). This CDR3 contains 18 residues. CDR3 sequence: CATSRIGQGLGWDTEAFF. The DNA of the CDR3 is TGTGCCACCAGCAGAATCGGACAGGGACTGGGATGGGACACTGAAGCTTTCTTT.

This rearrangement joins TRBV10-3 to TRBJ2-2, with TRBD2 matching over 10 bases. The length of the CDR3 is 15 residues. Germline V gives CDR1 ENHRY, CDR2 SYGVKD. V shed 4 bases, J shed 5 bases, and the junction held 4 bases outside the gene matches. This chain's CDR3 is CAISVSGGSTGELFF. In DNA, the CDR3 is TGTGCCATCAGTGTTAGCGGGGGGTCGACCGGGGAGCTGTTTTTT.

The CDR3 is CASRPPGLAGEGHEQYF. As DNA, the CDR3 is TGTGCCAGCAGACCTCCGGGACTAGCGGGAGAGGGGCACGAGCAGTACTTC. The chain employs TRBV28 and TRBJ2-7; 14 nucleotides align to TRBD2. The V gene end was trimmed by 6 bases and the J gene end by 5 bases; junction bases not matched to a gene: 12. CDR3 size: 17 residues. Germline lookup yields CDR1 MDHEN and CDR2 SYDVKM.

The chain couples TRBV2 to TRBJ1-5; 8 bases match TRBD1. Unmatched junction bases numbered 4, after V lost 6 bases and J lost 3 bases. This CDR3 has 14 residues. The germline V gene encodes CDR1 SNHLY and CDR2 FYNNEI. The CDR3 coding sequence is TGTGCCAGCAGCGGACAGGGCTTCAATCAGCCCCAGCATTTT. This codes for CASSGQGFNQPQHF.

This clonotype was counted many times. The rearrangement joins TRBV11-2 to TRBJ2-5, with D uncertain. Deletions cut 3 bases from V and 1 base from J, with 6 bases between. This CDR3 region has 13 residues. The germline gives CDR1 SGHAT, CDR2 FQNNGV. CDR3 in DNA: TGTGCCAGCAGCTTTTTCCCCCAAGAGACCCAGTACTTC. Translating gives CASSFFPQETQYF.

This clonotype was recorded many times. The CDR3 DNA reads TGTGCCAGCAGCTTAGCGGACATCTCCTACGAGCAGTACTTC. As protein: CASSLADISYEQYF. The chain carries TRBV7-2 and TRBJ2-7, with D possibly being TRBD1 (5 bases). CDR3 length equals 14 residues. Trimming took off 0 bases at V and 0 bases at J, with 6 bases between the two ends. In germline, CDR1 is SGHTA, CDR2 FQGNSA.

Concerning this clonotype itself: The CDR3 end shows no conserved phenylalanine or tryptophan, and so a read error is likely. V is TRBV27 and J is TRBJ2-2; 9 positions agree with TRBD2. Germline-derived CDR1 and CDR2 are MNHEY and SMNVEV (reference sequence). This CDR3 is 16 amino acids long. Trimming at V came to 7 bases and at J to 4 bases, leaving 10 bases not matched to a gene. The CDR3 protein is CASTVKAGGPTGELFS. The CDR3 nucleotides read TGTGCCAGCACCGTCAAAGCGGGAGGACCCACCGGGGAGCTGTTTTCT.

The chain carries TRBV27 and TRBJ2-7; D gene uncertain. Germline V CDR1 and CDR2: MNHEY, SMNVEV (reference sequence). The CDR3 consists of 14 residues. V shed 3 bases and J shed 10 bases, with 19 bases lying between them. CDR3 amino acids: CASSFANLLRHQYF. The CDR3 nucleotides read TGTGCCAGCAGTTTCGCCAATCTCCTACGACACCAGTACTTC.

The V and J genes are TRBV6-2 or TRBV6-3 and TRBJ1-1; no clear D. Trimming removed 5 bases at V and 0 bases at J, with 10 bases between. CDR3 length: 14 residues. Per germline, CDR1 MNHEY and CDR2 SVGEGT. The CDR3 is CASSPFLLNTEAFF. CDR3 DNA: TGTGCCAGCAGTCCCTTCCTGCTGAACACTGAAGCTTTCTTT.

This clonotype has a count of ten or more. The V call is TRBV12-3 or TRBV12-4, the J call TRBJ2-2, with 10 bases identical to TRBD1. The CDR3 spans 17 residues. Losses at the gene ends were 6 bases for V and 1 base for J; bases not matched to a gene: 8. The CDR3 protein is CASSPAWDRGNTGELFF. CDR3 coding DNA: TGTGCCAGCAGCCCCGCGTGGGACAGGGGGAACACCGGGGAGCTGTTTTTT.

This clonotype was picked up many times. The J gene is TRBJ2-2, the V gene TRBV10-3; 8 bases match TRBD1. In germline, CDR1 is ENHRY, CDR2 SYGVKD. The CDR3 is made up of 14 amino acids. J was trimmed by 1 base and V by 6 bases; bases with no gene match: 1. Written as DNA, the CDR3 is TGTGCCATCAGAGGGACAGGGAACACCGGGGAGCTGTTTTTT. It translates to CAIRGTGNTGELFF.

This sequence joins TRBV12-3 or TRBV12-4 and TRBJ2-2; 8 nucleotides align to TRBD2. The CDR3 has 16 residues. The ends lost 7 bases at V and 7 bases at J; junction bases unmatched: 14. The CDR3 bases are TGTGCCAGCACTTCCGCGGCAGCGGGGGTGGGCGGGGAGCTGTTTTTT. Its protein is CASTSAAAGVGGELFF.

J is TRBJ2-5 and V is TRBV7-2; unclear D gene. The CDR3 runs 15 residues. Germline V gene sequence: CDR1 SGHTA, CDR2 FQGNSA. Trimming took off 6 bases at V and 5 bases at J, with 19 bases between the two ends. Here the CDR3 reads CASSVERQPGETQYF. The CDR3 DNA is TGTGCCAGCAGTGTGGAGCGCCAACCCGGGGAGACCCAGTACTTC.

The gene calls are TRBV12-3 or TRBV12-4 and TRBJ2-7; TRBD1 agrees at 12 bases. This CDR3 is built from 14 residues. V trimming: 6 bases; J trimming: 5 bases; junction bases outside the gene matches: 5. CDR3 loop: CASRGQGAIHEQYF. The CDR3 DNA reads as TGTGCCAGCAGGGGACAGGGGGCGATCCACGAGCAGTACTTC.

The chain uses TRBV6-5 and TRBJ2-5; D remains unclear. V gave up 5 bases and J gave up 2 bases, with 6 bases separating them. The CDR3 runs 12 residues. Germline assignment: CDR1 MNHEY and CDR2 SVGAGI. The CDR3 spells CASSPPQETQYF. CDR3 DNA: TGTGCCAGCAGTCCCCCACAAGAGACCCAGTACTTC.

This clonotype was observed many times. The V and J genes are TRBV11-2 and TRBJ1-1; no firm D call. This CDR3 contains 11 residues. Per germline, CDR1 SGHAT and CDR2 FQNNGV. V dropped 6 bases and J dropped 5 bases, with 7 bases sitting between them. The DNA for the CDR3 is TGTGCCAGCAGGCGAAGGACTGAAGCTTTCTTT. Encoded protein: CASRRRTEAFF.

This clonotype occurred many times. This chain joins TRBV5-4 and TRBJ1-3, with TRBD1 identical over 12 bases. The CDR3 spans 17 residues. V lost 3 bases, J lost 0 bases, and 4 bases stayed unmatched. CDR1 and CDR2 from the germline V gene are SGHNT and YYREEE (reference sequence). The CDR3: CASSWGQGASSGNTIYF. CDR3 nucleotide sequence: TGTGCCAGCAGCTGGGGACAGGGGGCAAGCTCTGGAAACACCATATATTTT. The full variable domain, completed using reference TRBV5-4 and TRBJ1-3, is ETGVTQSPTHLIKTRGQQVTLRCSSQSGHNTVSWYQQALGQGPQFIFQYYREEENGRGNFPPRFSGLQFPNYSSELNVNALELDDSALYLCASSWGQGASSGNTIYFGEGSWLTVV.

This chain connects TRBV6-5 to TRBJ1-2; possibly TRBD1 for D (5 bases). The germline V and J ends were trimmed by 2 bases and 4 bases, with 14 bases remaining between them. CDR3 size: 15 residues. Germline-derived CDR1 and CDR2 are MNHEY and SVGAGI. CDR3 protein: CASSYDRAPGYGYTF. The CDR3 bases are TGTGCCAGCAGTTACGACAGAGCCCCAGGCTATGGCTACACCTTC.

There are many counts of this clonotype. CDR3 coding DNA: TGTGCCAGCAGTCCCGGGACGGTTGGAAACACCATATATTTT. Amino acid sequence: CASSPGTVGNTIYF. V usage is TRBV12-3 or TRBV12-4 and J usage is TRBJ1-3; D may be TRBD1 (5 bases). This CDR3 is built from 14 residues. V lost 5 bases and J 3 bases, leaving 11 bases between the germline ends.

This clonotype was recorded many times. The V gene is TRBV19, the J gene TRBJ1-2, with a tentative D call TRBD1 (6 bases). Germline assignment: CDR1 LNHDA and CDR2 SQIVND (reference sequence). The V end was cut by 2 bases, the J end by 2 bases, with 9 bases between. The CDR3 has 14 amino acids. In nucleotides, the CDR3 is TGTGCCAGTAGTATAACAGGGCAGAACTATGGCTACACCTTC. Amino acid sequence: CASSITGQNYGYTF.

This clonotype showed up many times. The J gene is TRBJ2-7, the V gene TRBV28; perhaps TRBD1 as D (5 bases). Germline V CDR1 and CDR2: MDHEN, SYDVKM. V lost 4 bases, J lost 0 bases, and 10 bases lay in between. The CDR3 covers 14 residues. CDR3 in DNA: TGTGCCAGCAGTTCGGGCGACAGCTCCTACGAGCAGTACTTC. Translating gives CASSSGDSSYEQYF.

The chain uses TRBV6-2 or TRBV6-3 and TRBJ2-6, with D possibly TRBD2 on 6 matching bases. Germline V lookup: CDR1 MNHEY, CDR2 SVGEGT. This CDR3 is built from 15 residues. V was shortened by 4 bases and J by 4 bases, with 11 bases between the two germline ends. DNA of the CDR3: TGTGCCAGCAGTTCGGGGACTTCAGGGGCCAACGTCCTGACTTTC. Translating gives CASSSGTSGANVLTF.

CDR3 sequence: CASGRAAYEQYF. The DNA of the CDR3 is TGTGCCAGCGGGAGGGCCGCCTACGAGCAGTACTTC. The genes are TRBV6-1 and TRBJ2-7; 7 bases agree with TRBD2. The CDR3 length is 12 residues. V was pared by 8 bases and J by 2 bases, with 3 bases of the junction left unmatched. Germline V lookup: CDR1 MNHNS, CDR2 SASEGT.

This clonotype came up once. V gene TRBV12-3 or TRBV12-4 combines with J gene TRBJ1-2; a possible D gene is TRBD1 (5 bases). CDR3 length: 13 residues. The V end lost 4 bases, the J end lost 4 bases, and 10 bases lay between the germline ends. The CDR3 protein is CASSWDLFYGYTF. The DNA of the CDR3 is TGTGCCAGCAGTTGGGACCTCTTCTATGGCTACACCTTC.

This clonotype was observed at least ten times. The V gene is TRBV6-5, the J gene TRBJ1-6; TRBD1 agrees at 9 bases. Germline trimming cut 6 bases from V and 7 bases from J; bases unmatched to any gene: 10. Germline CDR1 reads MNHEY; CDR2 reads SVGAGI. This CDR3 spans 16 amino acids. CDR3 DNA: TGTGCCAGCAGACAAAACTCCGGGACAGGGAATTCACCCCTCCACTTT. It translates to CASRQNSGTGNSPLHF.

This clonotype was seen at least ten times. The CDR3 spells CASSRGQGSYEQYF. DNA for the CDR3: TGTGCCAGTAGTAGGGGACAGGGTTCCTACGAGCAGTACTTC. V is TRBV19 and J is TRBJ2-7; the match to TRBD1 covers 9 bases. With V trimmed by 4 bases and J by 1 base, 2 bases remained unmatched. The germline V gene encodes CDR1 LNHDA and CDR2 SQIVND (reference sequence). This CDR3 contains 14 residues.

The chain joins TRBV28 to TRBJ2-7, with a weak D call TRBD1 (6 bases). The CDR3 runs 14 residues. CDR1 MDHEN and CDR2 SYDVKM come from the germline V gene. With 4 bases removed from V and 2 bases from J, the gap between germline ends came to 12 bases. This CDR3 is CASSYGDRTYEQYF. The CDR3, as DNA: TGTGCCAGCAGTTACGGAGACAGGACCTACGAGCAGTACTTC.